The clone carrying this T cell receptor (beta chain) was recorded a few times. The repertoire was sequenced with immunoSEQ multiplex PCR; TCRdb's copy has only in-frame clones and lacks some. The data hold some 2,100,000 clones, with 93% observed a single time. The entry originates in a study of shared clonotypes between healthy human individuals. Terminally differentiated effector memory CD45RA+ cells were left out of the naive CD8 fraction, which was CD45RO-negative and positively selected for CCR7. There were no recent acute infections or vaccinations among the donors, who were healthy HIV-negative adults. Sequenced: naive CD8+ T cells from PBMCs. This receptor was taken from a man aged 18 to 30 in good health. Some clones in this sample may be carry-over from other donors' samples.

In DNA form, the CDR3 reads TGTGCCAGCAGCGAAACAGGGGGCCAAGAGACCCAGTACTTC. Its protein is CASSETGGQETQYF. The chain is built from TRBV7-3 and TRBJ2-5, with 8 positions matching TRBD1. Germline loops: CDR1 SGHTA, CDR2 FQGTGA. The CDR3 sequence is 14 residues long. J lost 1 base, V lost 5 bases, and 3 bases had no gene match.